The 25 T cell receptor beta chains below come from one sample, sequenced in a study of identifying expanded T cells in peripheral blood. The method was immunoSEQ multiplex PCR; TCRdb's version includes in-frame clones alone and lacks a portion of them. Of about 130,000 clones detected, 65% to 90% appear once; the ten largest clones hold more than 7%. Sequencing used blood. These receptors were collected from a person aged 18 to 70 in good health.

The chain joins TRBV5-1 to TRBJ1-5; 9 nucleotides align to TRBD1. Germline V CDR1 and CDR2: SGHRS, YFSETQ. V trimming: 4 bases; J trimming: 6 bases; junction bases outside the gene matches: 8. The CDR3 extends over 15 amino acids. The CDR3 DNA is TGCGCCAGCAGCCTACAGGGGGCGCATGGTCAGCCCCAGCATTTT. Residues: CASSLQGAHGQPQHF.

The chain is built from TRBV5-1 and TRBJ1-1, with 9 bases lining up with TRBD1. CDR3 length: 13 residues. Germline assignment: CDR1 SGHRS and CDR2 YFSETQ. V lost 3 bases to trimming and J lost 4 bases; unmatched junction nucleotides: 1. The DNA of the CDR3 is TGCGCCAGCAGCTCGGACAGGGGCACTGAAGCTTTCTTT. Translation: CASSSDRGTEAFF.

The gene calls are TRBV27 and TRBJ2-2, with TRBD1 matching over 7 bases. Germline V gives CDR1 MNHEY, CDR2 SMNVEV (reference sequence). The CDR3 extends over 14 amino acids. Trimming took 2 bases from V and 6 from J; bases not matched to a gene: 3. This CDR3 is CASSLEGAPGELFF. The DNA for the CDR3 is TGTGCCAGCAGTTTAGAGGGGGCGCCCGGGGAGCTGTTTTTT.

The chain uses TRBV10-1 and TRBJ2-1; D uncertain. This CDR3 contains 13 residues. Germline CDR1 reads WNHNN; CDR2 reads SYGVQD (reference sequence). Trimming took off 2 bases at V and 6 bases at J, with 8 bases between the two ends. The CDR3 region is CASSERQANEQFF. CDR3 sequence (DNA): TGCGCCAGCAGTGAGCGGCAGGCCAATGAGCAGTTCTTC.

The V call is TRBV6-1, the J call TRBJ1-4; TRBD1 might be the D (5 bases). V was trimmed by 3 bases and J by 8 bases, leaving 13 bases between them. There are 14 residues in the CDR3. Germline V gene lookup returns CDR1 MNHNS and CDR2 SASEGT. The CDR3 spells CASSEQGGVEKLFF. CDR3 nucleotides: TGTGCCAGCAGTGAGCAGGGTGGGGTCGAAAAACTGTTTTTT.

The DNA of the CDR3 is TGTGCCAGAAGCCTTAGACCCCAGGAAGGGAACACTGAAGCTTTCTTT. It translates to CARSLRPQEGNTEAFF. The rearrangement uses TRBV5-3 and TRBJ1-1; D remains unclear. TRBV5-3 is labeled an ORF, and its function is uncertain. V was shortened by 4 bases and J by 1 base, with 17 bases between the two germline ends. The CDR3 length is 16 residues.

V is TRBV28 and J is TRBJ2-1, with 8 bases identical to TRBD2. Germline loops: CDR1 MDHEN, CDR2 SYDVKM. The CDR3 spans 12 residues. J lost 14 bases, V lost 6 bases, and 9 bases had no gene match. CDR3: CASRLAGTGEFF. CDR3 sequence (DNA): TGTGCCAGCAGGTTAGCGGGAACCGGGGAGTTCTTC. Full variable domain (missing parts from reference TRBV28 and TRBJ2-1): DVKVTQSSRYLVKRTGEKVFLECVQDMDHENMFWYRQDPGLGLRLIYFSYDVKMKEKGDIPEGYSVSREKKERFSLILESASTNQTSMYLCASRLAGTGEFFGPGTRLTVL.

V usage is TRBV6-6 and J usage is TRBJ2-7; 8 nucleotides line up with TRBD1. J lost 4 bases, V lost 6 bases, and 11 bases had no gene match. The germline V gene encodes CDR1 MNHNY and CDR2 SVGAGI (reference sequence). This CDR3 region has 15 residues. CDR3 residues: CASSESGTGQYEQYF. CDR3 bases: TGTGCCAGCAGCGAATCCGGGACAGGTCAATACGAGCAGTACTTC.

V usage is TRBV10-3 and J usage is TRBJ1-1; D is unclear. V was trimmed by 10 bases and J by 1 base, leaving 16 bases between them. In germline, CDR1 is ENHRY, CDR2 SYGVKD. The CDR3 has 14 residues. CDR3 DNA: TGTGCCACTACCCCCACGGGCCCGAACACTGAAGCTTTCTTT. Encoded protein: CATTPTGPNTEAFF.

This clone has only a few counts. The sample holds other DNA sequences that translate to the same CDR3. This chain links TRBV19 with TRBJ2-1, with TRBD1 as a possible D gene (5 bases). The CDR3 loop spans 15 amino acids. V lost 4 bases to trimming and J lost 0 bases, with 10 bases between them. Per the germline V gene, CDR1 is LNHDA and CDR2 is SQIVND (reference sequence). The CDR3 bases are TGTGCCAGTAGTACTAGGGGAAGCTCCTACAATGAGCAGTTCTTC. It yields the protein CASSTRGSSYNEQFF.

This chain links TRBV9 with TRBJ2-7; TRBD2 matches 8 bases. The CDR3 totals 14 residues. Per the germline V gene, CDR1 is SGDLS and CDR2 is YYNGEE. J lost 6 bases, V lost 2 bases, and 7 bases had no gene match. CDR3 nucleotides: TGTGCCAGCAGCGTCCAGCGGGAGTGGGGCGAGCAGTACTTC. Its translation is CASSVQREWGEQYF.

V and J are TRBV29-1 and TRBJ2-1, with 16 bases that match TRBD2. The CDR3 has 16 residues. The V gene end was trimmed by 6 bases and the J gene end by 9 bases; junction bases not matched to a gene: 11. Germline V lookup: CDR1 SQVTM, CDR2 ANQGSEA. The CDR3 nucleotides read TGCAGCGTGAGGGGGACTAGCGGGAGGGTTTATGGTGAGCAGTTCTTC. Translation gives CSVRGTSGRVYGEQFF.

The chain recombines TRBV19 with TRBJ2-1, with a possible D match to TRBD1 (6 bases). Trimming took 1 base from V and 2 from J, leaving 12 bases between them. Germline CDR1 reads LNHDA; CDR2 reads SQIVND (reference sequence). The length of the CDR3 is 16 residues. The DNA for the CDR3 is TGTGCCAGTAGTATAGCCGGGACAAGGGCCTACAATGAGCAGTTCTTC. Translation: CASSIAGTRAYNEQFF.

There are a few counts of this clone. The chain recombines TRBV19 with TRBJ2-5; 9 positions agree with TRBD1. Germline lookup yields CDR1 LNHDA and CDR2 SQIVND (reference sequence). J was trimmed by 1 base and V by 5 bases; bases with no gene match: 5. The CDR3 is made up of 15 amino acids. The CDR3 DNA sequence: TGTGCCAGTAGTTCCGGGACAGGGCCCCAAGAGACCCAGTACTTC. Protein: CASSSGTGPQETQYF.

This clone was seen just once. The chain uses TRBV5-1 and TRBJ2-7; D possibly corresponds to TRBD1 (5 bases). Trimming shortened V by 0 bases and J by 0 bases, and 16 bases separated the two germline ends. CDR3 length equals 17 residues. The germline V gene has CDR1 SGHRS and CDR2 YFSETQ. The chain's CDR3 is CASSLASDITSSYEQYF. The CDR3 nucleotides are TGCGCCAGCAGCTTGGCCTCGGACATCACGAGCTCCTACGAGCAGTACTTC.

In this sample, this clone turned up once. The rearrangement links TRBV30 to TRBJ1-2, with TRBD1 matching 8 bases. Unmatched junction bases numbered 9, after V lost 2 bases and J lost 4 bases. Per the germline V gene, CDR1 is GTSNPN and CDR2 is SVGIG (reference sequence). The CDR3 has 15 amino acids. This chain's CDR3 is CAWSSQTGAAYGYTF. DNA of the CDR3: TGTGCCTGGAGTTCCCAGACAGGGGCGGCCTATGGCTACACCTTC.

This CDR3 is CASSPGGVGNQPQHF. The CDR3 coding sequence is TGTGCCAGCAGTCCCGGGGGTGTGGGAAATCAGCCCCAGCATTTT. The chain joins TRBV28 to TRBJ1-5; tentatively, D is TRBD1 (5 bases). V lost 5 bases, J lost 4 bases, and 15 bases lay in between. Germline-derived CDR1 and CDR2 are MDHEN and SYDVKM. The CDR3 contains 15 residues.

The chain is built from TRBV15 and TRBJ2-5; D call uncertain. The germline gives CDR1 LNHNV, CDR2 YYDKDF (reference sequence). The CDR3 contains 15 residues. The ends were cut back, 0 bases at V and 10 bases at J, with 18 bases in the middle. In nucleotides, the CDR3 is TGTGCCACCAGCAGAGAGAACATCCTGGGGTCTGACCAGTACTTC. Its protein is CATSRENILGSDQYF.

This chain connects TRBV12-2 to TRBJ1-1; the table names TRBD1, a call not compared with the DNA. TRBV12-2 is a pseudogene. CDR3 size: 14 residues. CDR3 sequence reads: CASRWEQGATEAFF. CDR3 nucleotide sequence: TGTGCAAGTCGCTGGGAACAGGGGGCCACTGAAGCTTTCTTT.

This clone was seen a few times. The rearrangement uses TRBV7-9 and TRBJ1-1; D unclear. From germline, CDR1 is SEHNR and CDR2 FQNEAQ (reference sequence). The ends were cut back, 2 bases at V and 2 bases at J, with 3 bases in the middle. The length of the CDR3 is 12 residues. The CDR3 DNA follows: TGTGCCAGCAGCTTATCCAACACTGAAGCTTTCTTT. It yields the protein CASSLSNTEAFF. The complete variable domain, with remaining parts taken from reference TRBV7-9 and TRBJ1-1, reads DTGVSQNPRHKITKRGQNVTFRCDPISEHNRLYWYRQTLGQGPEFLTYFQNEAQLEKSRLLSDRFSAERPKGSFSTLEIQRTEQGDSAMYLCASSLSNTEAFFGQGTRLTVV.

This clone has more than one count but fewer than ten. The CDR3 DNA follows: TGTGCCAGCCCTCACGAGCAGTACTTC. Amino acids: CASPHEQYF. J is TRBJ2-7 and V is TRBV27; D remains unclear. The germline V gene encodes CDR1 MNHEY and CDR2 SMNVEV (reference sequence). V lost 8 bases and J lost 5, with 4 bases in between. The CDR3 length is 9 residues.

The chain joins TRBV5-1 to TRBJ2-5, with D perhaps TRBD2 (6 bases). The V gene's germline CDR1 is SGHRS and CDR2 YFSETQ. V dropped 3 bases and J dropped 1 base, with 10 bases sitting between them. The CDR3 loop spans 14 amino acids. In DNA form, the CDR3 reads TGCGCCAGCAGCTGGGGTAGCGGCCAAGAGACCCAGTACTTC. Translating gives CASSWGSGQETQYF.

The chain is built from TRBV6-1 and TRBJ2-7; possible D gene TRBD1, 6 bases. Between the trimmed V and J ends, which lost 7 bases and 3 bases, there was a span of 16 bases. CDR3 length equals 14 residues. The germline gives CDR1 MNHNS, CDR2 SASEGT. CDR3 protein: CASTHNRVRYEQYF. CDR3 DNA sequence: TGTGCCAGCACCCACAACAGGGTTCGCTACGAGCAGTACTTC.

The rearrangement joins TRBV19 to TRBJ1-6; tentative D call: TRBD1 (5 bases). Germline loops: CDR1 LNHDA, CDR2 SQIVND (reference sequence). The length of the CDR3 is 15 residues. Trimming stripped 7 bases from V and 7 bases from J, with 17 bases between. CDR3 region: CASTTRVEVNSPLHF. CDR3 DNA: TGTGCCAGTACAACCAGGGTTGAAGTAAATTCACCCCTCCACTTT.

CDR3 region: CASSTSRDRASNEQFF. In DNA, the CDR3 is TGCGCCAGCTCAACTTCCCGGGACAGAGCCTCCAATGAGCAGTTCTTC. The V gene is TRBV5-1, the J gene TRBJ2-1; 7 bases align to TRBD1. Germline lookup yields CDR1 SGHRS and CDR2 YFSETQ. The CDR3 runs 16 residues. V was pared by 7 bases and J by 6 bases, with 16 bases of the junction left unmatched.